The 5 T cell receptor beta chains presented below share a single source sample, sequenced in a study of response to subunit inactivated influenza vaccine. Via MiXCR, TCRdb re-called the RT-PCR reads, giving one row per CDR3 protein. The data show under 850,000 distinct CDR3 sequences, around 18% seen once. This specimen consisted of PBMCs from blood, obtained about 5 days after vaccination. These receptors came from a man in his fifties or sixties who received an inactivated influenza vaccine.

The CDR3 spells CASSPRPRYNSPLHF. The CDR3 DNA is TGTGCCAGCAGCCCACGGCCCCGCTATAATTCACCCCTCCACTTT. The chain couples TRBV7-2 to TRBJ1-6; D is uncertain. V was trimmed by 5 bases and J by 3 bases, leaving 11 bases between them. The V gene's germline CDR1 is SGHTA and CDR2 FQGNSA. The CDR3 totals 15 residues.

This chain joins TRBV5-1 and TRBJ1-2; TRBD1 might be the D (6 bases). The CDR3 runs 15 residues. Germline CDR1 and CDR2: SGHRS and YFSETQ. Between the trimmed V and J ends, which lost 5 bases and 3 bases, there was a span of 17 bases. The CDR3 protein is CASSQRTGFDYGYTF. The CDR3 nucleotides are TGCGCCAGCAGTCAACGTACAGGGTTTGACTATGGCTACACCTTC.

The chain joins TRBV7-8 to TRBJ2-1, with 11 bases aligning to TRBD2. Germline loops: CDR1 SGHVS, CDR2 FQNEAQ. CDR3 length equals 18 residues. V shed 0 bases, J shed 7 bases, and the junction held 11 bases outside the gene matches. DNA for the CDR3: TGTGCCAGCAGCTTAGCGCGGGTCTTAGCGGGGGGGCGGAATGAGCAGTTCTTC. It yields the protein CASSLARVLAGGRNEQFF.

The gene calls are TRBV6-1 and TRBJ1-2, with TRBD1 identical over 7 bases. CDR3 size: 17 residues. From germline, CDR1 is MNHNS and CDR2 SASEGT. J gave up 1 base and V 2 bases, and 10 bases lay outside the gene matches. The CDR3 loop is CASSEYGGGTVNYGYTF. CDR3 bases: TGTGCCAGCAGTGAATATGGGGGGGGGACAGTTAACTATGGCTACACCTTC.

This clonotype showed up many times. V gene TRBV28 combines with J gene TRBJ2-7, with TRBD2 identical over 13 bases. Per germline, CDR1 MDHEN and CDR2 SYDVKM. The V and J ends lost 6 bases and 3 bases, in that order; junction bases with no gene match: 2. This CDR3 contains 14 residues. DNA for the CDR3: TGTGCCAGCAGGCGGACTAGCGGGAGCTACGAGCAGTACTTC. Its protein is CASRRTSGSYEQYF.